Sequencing of this TCR beta chain was carried out in a study of T cells after yellow fever vaccination (dated by TCRdb to about 2019). About the study as a whole: Libraries from fractions with low cell numbers were prepared with the SMART-Seq v4 Ultra Low Input RNA kit. Two healthy male donors, one aged 18 to 30 and one aged 30 to 40 years, were included in the cohort. Bulk PBMC replicates and cell subsets were isolated from blood drawn at multiple timepoints before and after both primary and secondary immunization. To follow T-cell clones before and after both primary and booster YFV17D yellow fever vaccination, bulk TCR alpha and beta repertoires underwent longitudinal sequencing. Broad study findings and their caveats: The secondary T-cell response was weaker than the primary response but faster, peaking on day 5 instead of day 15. Because only a couple of donors were included in the study, the extent to which the findings can be generalized is limited. A small fraction of clonotypes showed up in both the CD4 and CD8 compartments, probably as a result of convergent recombination. Because abundant contaminating clonotypes from the bulk population could be contained in FACS-sorted repertoires, computational filtering was required. Most clones expanded after primary vaccination were re-detected after the booster (approximately 96% of CD4 and around nine tenths of CD8), suggesting broad memory maintenance.

The CDR3 covers 13 residues, taking in both the cysteine and the phenylalanine. The only DNA kept is the CDR3, 39 bases in frame from the first base. V lost 7 bases and J lost 6 bases, and the count of bases not matched to a germline gene is 8. CDR1 and CDR2 were assigned from the germline V gene (reference sequence) as DFQATT and SNEGSKA. Synthesis of TCR cDNA relied on 5'RACE template switching, a step that introduced a universal primer site along with unique molecular identifiers. Priming for cDNA synthesis came from both the TCR alpha and TCR beta constant segments. Libraries were amplified in two PCR steps, with sample barcodes and sequencing adapters added in the second step. Sequencing of the libraries was done on either Illumina HiSeq 2500 (2x100 bp) or NovaSeq (2x150 bp). Concerning the study's data processing: Demultiplexing of reads and collapsing into UMI consensus sequences were performed with MIGEC, and V(D)J alignment was carried out with MiXCR. Using edgeR on replicate PBMC samples, clonotypes were called vaccine-responding if FDR was below 0.01 and the log2 fold change was above 5 up to day 15. Each bulk clonotype received a CD4 or CD8 identity based on whether the sequenced CD4 or CD8 repertoire contained that clonotype at higher abundance. TCRdb cleaned the public reads at Q25 with fastp, built clones with MiXCR and kept in-frame beta chains. Every CDR3 protein is listed once, alongside the most common genes and DNA of its rows. The authors' filters were not applied to this entry. The table for this sample lists a few hundred thousand distinct CDR3 sequences; around 7% of them were counted only once. 0.65% to 0.9% of the sample is held by the ten biggest clonotypes.

This sample's treatment or condition label indicates: live attenuated yellow fever vaccine strain. A standard Ficoll-Paque protocol was used to isolate PBMCs from peripheral blood. Dynabeads CD4 and CD8 positive selection kits were used to isolate CD4 and CD8 T-cell fractions. RNA was extracted with TriZol from bulk PBMCs, CD4 and CD8 fractions, and dextramer-positive and dextramer-negative fractions. This clonotype came up once. Its antigen is currently not known. No base quality information exists; no much larger clone differs at one position. A lone read gives weak evidence. The receptor chain draws on TRBV20-1 and TRBJ2-1; 8 bases in the junction line up with TRBD2. The material sequenced was CD4+ T cells sorted from PBMCs, taken 15 days after the yellow fever booster vaccination. This receptor was identified in a man in his thirties or forties who received the YFV17D yellow fever vaccine. The CDR3 has the sequence CSGEAGVCNEQFF. The DNA sequence is as follows: TGCAGTGGAGAAGCGGGGGTCTGCAATGAGCAGTTCTTC.